The clone carrying this TCR beta chain has only a few counts. The data are from a study of T cell responses to AZD1222 COVID-19 vaccine. Only in-frame clones appear in the TCRdb table, and some are missing; sequencing was by immunoSEQ multiplex PCR. Of approximately 140,000 clones in the sample, roughly nine tenths were seen once. Some second doses came at about 4 weeks and others at about 12 weeks; these were pooled. The sequence was collected from an adult who received the AZD1222 COVID-19 vaccine. The material was peripheral blood, obtained 28 days after the second AZD1222 dose.

The CDR3 DNA sequence: TGTGCCATCAGTGAGACTAGCGGGGGCACCGGGGAGCTGTTTTTT. Protein sequence: CAISETSGGTGELFF. The chain recombines TRBV10-3 with TRBJ2-2; 11 nucleotides match TRBD2. The length of the CDR3 is 15 residues. V lost 2 bases to trimming and J lost 4 bases; unmatched junction nucleotides: 0. The germline CDR1 and CDR2 sequences are ENHRY and SYGVKD.